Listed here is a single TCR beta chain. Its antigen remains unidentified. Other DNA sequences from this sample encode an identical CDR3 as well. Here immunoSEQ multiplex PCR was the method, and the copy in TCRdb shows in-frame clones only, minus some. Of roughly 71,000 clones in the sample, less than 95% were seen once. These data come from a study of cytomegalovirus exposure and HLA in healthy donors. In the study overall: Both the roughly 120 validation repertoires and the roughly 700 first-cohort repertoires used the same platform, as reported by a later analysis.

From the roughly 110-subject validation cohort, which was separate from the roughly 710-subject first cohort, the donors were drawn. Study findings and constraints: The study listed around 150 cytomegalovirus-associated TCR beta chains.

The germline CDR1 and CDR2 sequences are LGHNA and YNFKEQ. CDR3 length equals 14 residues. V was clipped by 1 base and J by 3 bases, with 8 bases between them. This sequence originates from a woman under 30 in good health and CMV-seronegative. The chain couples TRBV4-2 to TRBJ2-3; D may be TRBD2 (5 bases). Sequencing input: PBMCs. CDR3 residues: CASSQAGNTDTQYF. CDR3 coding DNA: TGTGCCAGCAGCCAAGCCGGGAATACAGATACGCAGTATTTT.